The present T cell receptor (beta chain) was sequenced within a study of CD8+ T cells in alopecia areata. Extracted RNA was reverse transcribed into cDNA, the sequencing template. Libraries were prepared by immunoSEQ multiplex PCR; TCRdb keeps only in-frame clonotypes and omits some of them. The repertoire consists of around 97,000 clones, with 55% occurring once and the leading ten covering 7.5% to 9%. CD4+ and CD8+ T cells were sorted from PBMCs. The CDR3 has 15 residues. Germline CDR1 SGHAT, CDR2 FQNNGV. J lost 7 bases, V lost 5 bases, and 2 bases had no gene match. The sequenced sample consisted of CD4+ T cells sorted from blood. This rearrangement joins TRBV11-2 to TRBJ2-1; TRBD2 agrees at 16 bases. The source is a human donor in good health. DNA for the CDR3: TGTGCCAGCAGCAAGGGACTAGCGGGGGGGAATGAGCAGTTCTTC. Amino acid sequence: CASSKGLAGGNEQFF.